The source of this T cell receptor (beta chain) is a study of neurological immune-mediated disorders. Study results and limitations: Sharing of CDR3 amino acid sequences among expanded clones across subjects was absent, suggesting private repertoires in all groups.

Each TCR transcript was tagged with a 10-nucleotide random UMI during 5'RACE. TCRdb called the 5' RACE reads again in MiXCR, with one record for every CDR3 protein. The sample has 50,000 or so distinct CDR3 sequences; about 23% are singletons. As regards this clonotype: No antigen is known for it. The limits of the CDR3 on the DNA are not certain, so only TCRdb's listed CDR3 is given.

Unsorted libraries were generated from 2 million PBMCs. These cells had been stored in RNAlater at -80 C. The CDR3 spans 16 residues, counting both ends. The chain combines TRBV21-1 with TRBJ2-7; the table's D call, TRBD1, has no DNA check behind it. TRBV21-1 is a pseudogene segment. This TCR came from an older woman in good health. Sequenced: PBMCs. This chain's CDR3 is CASSFGAGTLTYEQYF.